This T cell receptor beta chain is from a study of blood T cell repertoires in COVID-19. Study details: From the United States, Italy and Spain came samples of acute and convalescent COVID-19. PBMCs, B-cell-depleted T cells, or T cells were the source of the cDNA or gDNA that made up the material.

The authors' processing: Reference gene primer amplification gave nucleated cell count estimates. The table came from immunoSEQ multiplex PCR; TCRdb's copy has only in-frame clones and leaves some out. The DNA was the basis for D and trimming; V, J and clone size are from that table. The sample lists 90,000 to 150,000 clones; 70% to 85% were seen once. The CDR3 runs 14 residues. The V and J ends lost 3 bases and 5 bases respectively, with 13 bases between them. Per the germline V gene, CDR1 is LNHDA and CDR2 is SQIVND (reference sequence). The TCR sequence derives from a man aged 45-60 years with acute or convalescent COVID-19. Sequencing used peripheral blood. V and J are TRBV19 and TRBJ2-5, with TRBD2 as a possible D gene (7 bases). CDR3 bases: TGTGCCAGTAGTATGGGGGGGCCTTGGGAGACCCAGTACTTC. As protein: CASSMGGPWETQYF.